The clone carrying this T cell receptor beta chain was detected many times. Antigen: not known. The data were taken from a study of early T cells in non-severe SARS-CoV-2 infection. Turning to the study itself: Bulk RNA taken from unsorted whole blood was sequenced, leaving chains unpaired.

General observations from the study: CD4 and private specificities were missed by VDJdb matching, which favored anti-spike CD8 responses.

TCRdb reprocessed the 5' RACE reads with MiXCR, giving one entry per CDR3 protein. The repertoire has more than 80,000 distinct CDR3 sequences, roughly 15% of them found once; the top ten carry approximately 1.5%. The CDR3 is made up of 15 amino acids. The ends were cut back, 0 bases at V and 0 bases at J, with 9 bases in the middle. Germline CDR1 and CDR2: LGHNA and YSLEER. The chain employs TRBV4-3 and TRBJ2-7; D uncertain. Specimen: whole blood. The origin of this receptor is an adult who was a healthcare worker with PCR-confirmed SARS-CoV-2 infection or an uninfected control (not recorded which). CDR3 sequence: CASSQDRPVSYEQYF. Here the CDR3 DNA reads TGCGCCAGCAGCCAAGATCGGCCGGTCTCCTACGAGCAGTACTTC.